These 24 T cell receptor beta chains came from one sample sequenced in a study of T cell responses to AZD1222 COVID-19 vaccine. Produced via immunoSEQ multiplex PCR; TCRdb's table is partial and in-frame only. This sample yields roughly 120,000 clones, of which 88% are seen a single time; roughly 20% belongs to the top ten. The sequences come from peripheral blood, collected on day 0 of MenACWY control vaccination. The receptor source for this set is an adult in good health.

The chain employs TRBV5-5 and TRBJ1-2; D is unresolved. The CDR3 spans 14 residues. CDR1 is SGHKS and CDR2 is YYEKEE in the germline V gene (reference sequence). V lost 0 bases to trimming and J lost 4 bases, with 10 bases between them. The CDR3 loop reads CASSLGPVGYGYTF. CDR3 in DNA: TGTGCCAGCAGCTTGGGGCCGGTCGGCTATGGCTACACCTTC.

A few counts support this clone. V is TRBV19 and J is TRBJ1-2; no definite D call. Germline V CDR1 and CDR2: LNHDA, SQIVND (reference sequence). The V end lost 7 bases, the J end lost 7 bases, and 19 bases lay between the germline ends. This CDR3 has 14 residues. The CDR3 DNA reads TGTGCCAGTACCCTCGACGGTACGAGCAGTGGCTACACCTTC. Encoded protein: CASTLDGTSSGYTF.

The rearrangement joins TRBV30 to TRBJ2-7, with 8 bases that match TRBD1. The CDR3 spans 16 residues. The V and J ends lost 3 bases and 4 bases, in that order; junction bases with no gene match: 14. The V gene's germline CDR1 is GTSNPN and CDR2 SVGIG (reference sequence). DNA for the CDR3: TGTGCCTGGAGAGAACGTCCCGGGACAGGAAGGTACGAGCAGTACTTC. The encoded protein is CAWRERPGTGRYEQYF.

The genes are TRBV24-1 and TRBJ1-2; D uncertain. Trimming cost V 6 bases and J 8 bases, with 18 bases left between them. Germline CDR1 is KGHDR and CDR2 is SFDVKD. The CDR3 spans 14 residues. The CDR3 is CATSSSGRVGGYTF. In nucleotides, the CDR3 is TGTGCCACCAGTTCCTCCGGGAGGGTAGGCGGCTACACCTTC.

The sample holds one count of this clone. The rearrangement links TRBV18 to TRBJ1-3; D not certain. Looked up from germline, CDR1 is KGHSH and CDR2 is LQKENI. The CDR3 spans 16 residues. Deletions cut 0 bases from V and 1 base from J, with 10 bases between. In DNA form, the CDR3 reads TGTGCCAGCTCACCACCTGGGCTCCTGTCTGGAAACACCATATATTTT. It yields the protein CASSPPGLLSGNTIYF.

V usage is TRBV24-1 and J usage is TRBJ1-1; TRBD1 might be the D (6 bases). V was clipped by 9 bases and J by 4 bases, with 20 bases between them. CDR1 is KGHDR and CDR2 is SFDVKD in the germline V gene. There are 15 residues in the CDR3. CDR3 sequence reads: CATAPQGRGATEAFF. CDR3 nucleotide sequence: TGTGCCACCGCCCCCCAGGGACGGGGGGCCACTGAAGCTTTCTTT.

The CDR3 spells CASSVGGEYNEQFF. The CDR3 bases are TGTGCCAGCAGCGTAGGTGGGGAATACAATGAGCAGTTCTTC. This rearrangement joins TRBV9 to TRBJ2-1; D remains ambiguous. Germline V gene lookup returns CDR1 SGDLS and CDR2 YYNGEE. This CDR3 region has 14 residues. V lost 0 bases and J 4 bases, leaving 8 bases between the germline ends.

The chain is built from TRBV6-4 and TRBJ2-1, with D hard to call. The CDR3 spans 15 residues. V lost 5 bases and J lost 0, with 11 bases in between. The germline V gene encodes CDR1 MRHNA and CDR2 SNTAGT. The CDR3 spells CASSRERSSYNEQFF. The DNA for the CDR3 is TGTGCCAGCAGTCGCGAGCGTAGCTCCTACAATGAGCAGTTCTTC.

The chain links TRBV2 to TRBJ1-4; 8 nucleotides match TRBD1. Per the germline V gene, CDR1 is SNHLY and CDR2 is FYNNEI. CDR3 length: 16 amino acids. Unmatched junction bases numbered 8, after V lost 0 bases and J lost 8 bases. CDR3: CASSEAFRRQGEKLFF. The CDR3 DNA reads as TGTGCCAGCAGTGAAGCTTTTAGAAGACAGGGGGAAAAACTGTTTTTT.

The chain employs TRBV19 and TRBJ1-5; the D is unclear. Germline CDR1 and CDR2: LNHDA and SQIVND (reference sequence). The CDR3 runs 16 residues. V gave up 7 bases and J gave up 2 bases, with 18 bases separating them. The CDR3 sequence is CASNWALVVGNQPQHF. CDR3 nucleotide sequence: TGTGCCAGTAACTGGGCACTAGTGGTCGGCAATCAGCCCCAGCATTTT.

The chain is built from TRBV15 and TRBJ2-3, with D hard to call. CDR3 length: 13 residues. The germline V gene encodes CDR1 LNHNV and CDR2 YYDKDF (reference sequence). Trimming stripped 6 bases from V and 9 bases from J, with 16 bases between. CDR3 bases: TGTGCCACCAGTAACCTCCTAAGTGTCACGCAGTATTTT. It yields the protein CATSNLLSVTQYF.

The chain uses TRBV6-5 and TRBJ2-1; possible D gene TRBD1, 6 bases. The CDR3 totals 15 residues. CDR1 and CDR2 from the germline V gene are MNHEY and SVGAGI. The germline V and J ends were trimmed by 6 bases and 7 bases, with 19 bases remaining between them. The CDR3 reads CASSLLLGTKNEQFF. The DNA of the CDR3 is TGTGCCAGCAGCCTACTTCTGGGGACAAAGAATGAGCAGTTCTTC.

This clone came up once. The CDR3: CASSYSGTDSNEQFF. CDR3 coding DNA: TGCGCCAGCAGCTACTCCGGGACAGACTCGAATGAGCAGTTCTTC. The chain is built from TRBV5-1 and TRBJ2-1; 7 bases are shared with TRBD1. After removal of 3 bases from V and 7 bases from J, the junction contained 10 bases not matched to a gene. The CDR3 is 15 amino acids. Germline CDR1 reads SGHRS; CDR2 reads YFSETQ.

The chain joins TRBV10-3 to TRBJ1-1; weak D call: TRBD1 (5 bases). The length of the CDR3 is 13 residues. V shed 7 bases and J shed 1 base, with 10 bases lying between them. Germline V gene data show CDR1 as ENHRY and CDR2 as SYGVKD. The CDR3 loop reads CAIKGIANTEAFF. The CDR3 DNA reads TGTGCCATCAAGGGGATCGCGAACACTGAAGCTTTCTTT.

This clone occurred a few times. V and J are TRBV19 and TRBJ1-1; 8 bases are a match to TRBD1. The CDR3 loop spans 13 amino acids. V lost 7 bases, J lost 7 bases, and 8 bases stayed unmatched. The germline V gene has CDR1 LNHDA and CDR2 SQIVND (reference sequence). The chain's CDR3 is CASTVTGAGEAFF. The CDR3 region has the DNA TGTGCCAGTACCGTGACAGGGGCGGGTGAAGCTTTCTTT.

The genes are TRBV9 and TRBJ1-4, with D possibly TRBD1 on 5 matching bases. Germline V gives CDR1 SGDLS, CDR2 YYNGEE. The CDR3 spans 12 residues. V dropped 3 bases and J dropped 13 bases, with 13 bases sitting between them. CDR3 coding DNA: TGTGCCAGCAGCGCAAATGGGGGAAGACTGTTTTTT. Protein sequence: CASSANGGRLFF.

This chain uses TRBV28 with TRBJ2-7, with a possible D match to TRBD2 (7 bases). Germline V gives CDR1 MDHEN, CDR2 SYDVKM. This CDR3 is 16 amino acids long. Deletions cut 2 bases from V and 5 bases from J, with 19 bases between. CDR3 sequence: CASSLSLGGAWNEQYF. In DNA, the CDR3 is TGTGCCAGCAGTTTAAGTCTTGGGGGGGCTTGGAACGAGCAGTACTTC. Based on the CDR3 plus reference TRBV28 and TRBJ2-7, the full variable domain is DVKVTQSSRYLVKRTGEKVFLECVQDMDHENMFWYRQDPGLGLRLIYFSYDVKMKEKGDIPEGYSVSREKKERFSLILESASTNQTSMYLCASSLSLGGAWNEQYFGPGTRLTVT.

This chain joins TRBV14 and TRBJ1-2; D not certain. The CDR3 consists of 13 residues. V dropped 3 bases and J dropped 6 bases, with 11 bases sitting between them. Looked up from germline, CDR1 is SGHDN and CDR2 is FVKESK. The CDR3 DNA sequence: TGTGCCAGCAGCCAGGGATTGGATGATGGCTACACCTTC. It encodes CASSQGLDDGYTF. The full variable domain, completed using reference TRBV14 and TRBJ1-2, is EAGVTQFPSHSVIEKGQTVTLRCDPISGHDNLYWYRRVMGKEIKFLLHFVKESKQDESGMPNNRFLAERTGGTYSTLKVQPAELEDSGVYFCASSQGLDDGYTFGSGTRLTVV.

The CDR3 protein is CASTPWRVREALGANVLTF. The CDR3 coding sequence is TGTGCCAGCACCCCCTGGCGAGTCAGGGAGGCCCTTGGGGCCAACGTCCTGACTTTC. V and J are TRBV28 and TRBJ2-6; tentatively, D is TRBD2 (6 bases). This CDR3 region has 19 residues. Deletions cut 7 bases from V and 3 bases from J, with 25 bases between. CDR1 MDHEN and CDR2 SYDVKM come from the germline V gene.

V is TRBV5-4 and J is TRBJ1-3, with 7 bases lining up with TRBD1. The germline CDR1 and CDR2 sequences are SGHNT and YYREEE (reference sequence). Losses at the gene ends were 0 bases for V and 1 base for J; bases not matched to a gene: 7. The CDR3 loop spans 17 amino acids. The DNA for the CDR3 is TGTGCCAGCAGCTTGGTAAAGGGGGCGTCTTCTGGAAACACCATATATTTT. Protein product: CASSLVKGASSGNTIYF.

V and J are TRBV30 and TRBJ2-3, with 10 bases that match TRBD2. The CDR3 runs to 17 residues. V trimming: 5 bases; J trimming: 6 bases; junction bases outside the gene matches: 17. Germline V CDR1 and CDR2: GTSNPN, SVGIG (reference sequence). The CDR3, as DNA: TGTGCCTGGGGATCAGGGACTAGCGTTTCTTTTGAGGATACGCAGTATTTT. Translated: CAWGSGTSVSFEDTQYF.

The chain couples TRBV2 to TRBJ2-7, with no clear D. The CDR3 contains 12 residues. Germline CDR1 and CDR2: SNHLY and FYNNEI. Trimming took off 7 bases at V and 4 bases at J, with 11 bases between the two ends. This CDR3 is CASTLVGYEQYF. The CDR3 DNA is TGTGCCAGCACCCTCGTGGGGTACGAGCAGTACTTC.

CDR3 amino acids: CASSQLSMNTEAFF. CDR3 nucleotides: TGCGCCAGCAGCCAACTGTCCATGAACACTGAAGCTTTCTTT. The chain recombines TRBV4-1 with TRBJ1-1, with D hard to call. This CDR3 is 14 amino acids long. V dropped 2 bases and J dropped 0 bases, with 7 bases sitting between them. The V gene's germline CDR1 is MGHRA and CDR2 YSYEKL.

The chain is built from TRBV6-5 and TRBJ2-1; tentative D call: TRBD1 (6 bases). Per the germline V gene, CDR1 is MNHEY and CDR2 is SVGAGI. The CDR3 loop spans 12 amino acids. Trimming cost V 6 bases and J 8 bases, with 11 bases left between them. In nucleotides, the CDR3 is TGTGCCAGCAGACAGGGTCTGGATGAGCAGTTCTTC. Protein sequence: CASRQGLDEQFF.